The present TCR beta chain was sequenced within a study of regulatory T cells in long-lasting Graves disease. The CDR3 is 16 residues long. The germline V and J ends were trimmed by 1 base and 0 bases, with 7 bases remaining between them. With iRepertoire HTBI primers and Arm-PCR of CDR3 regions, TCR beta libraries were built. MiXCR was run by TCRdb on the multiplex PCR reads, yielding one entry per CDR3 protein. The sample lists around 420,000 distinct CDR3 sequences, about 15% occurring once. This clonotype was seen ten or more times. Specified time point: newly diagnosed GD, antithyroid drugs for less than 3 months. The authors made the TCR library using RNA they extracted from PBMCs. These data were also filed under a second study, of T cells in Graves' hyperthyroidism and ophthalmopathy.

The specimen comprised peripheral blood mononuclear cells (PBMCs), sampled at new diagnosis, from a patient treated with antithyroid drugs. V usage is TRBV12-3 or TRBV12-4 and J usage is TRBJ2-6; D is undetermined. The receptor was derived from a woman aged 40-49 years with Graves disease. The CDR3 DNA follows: TGTGCCAGCAGTTTAGTGTTAAGCTCTGGGGCCAACGTCCTGACTTTC. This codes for CASSLVLSSGANVLTF.